This TCR beta chain was sequenced for a study of blood T cells in healthy people across ages. This clonotype showed up just a few times. Its antigen remains unknown. Using a J-beta primer mix together with a sample-barcoded 5' primer, a second PCR was run for roughly 6 to 12 cycles. All cDNA molecules were each tagged by a template-switch adaptor with 12 random nucleotides. In TCRdb, the 5' RACE reads were re-called with MiXCR into one record per CDR3 protein. The table shows nearly 800,000 distinct CDR3 sequences, with 20% to 30% occurring only once. Broader study findings: When one million T cells were used, diversity estimates were thought to be underestimates.

The germline V and J ends were trimmed by 4 bases and 5 bases, with 15 bases remaining between them. From germline, CDR1 is MNHEY and CDR2 SMNVEV (reference sequence). The CDR3 is 14 residues long. The sample also formed part of further work on T cells of mothers and their children. According to that study: For cDNA synthesis, the complete extracted RNA was used (about 1.4 ug per 15 ul). Related mother-child pairs showed slightly, non-significantly higher overlap than unrelated pairs.

The sample comprised blood. This chain uses TRBV27 with TRBJ2-7; no definite D call. This clonotype was sampled from a boy aged 5-17 years in good health. The CDR3 nucleotides are TGTGCCAGCAGTTCCGTCGTAGGGTGGCACGAGCAGTACTTC. Residues: CASSSVVGWHEQYF.